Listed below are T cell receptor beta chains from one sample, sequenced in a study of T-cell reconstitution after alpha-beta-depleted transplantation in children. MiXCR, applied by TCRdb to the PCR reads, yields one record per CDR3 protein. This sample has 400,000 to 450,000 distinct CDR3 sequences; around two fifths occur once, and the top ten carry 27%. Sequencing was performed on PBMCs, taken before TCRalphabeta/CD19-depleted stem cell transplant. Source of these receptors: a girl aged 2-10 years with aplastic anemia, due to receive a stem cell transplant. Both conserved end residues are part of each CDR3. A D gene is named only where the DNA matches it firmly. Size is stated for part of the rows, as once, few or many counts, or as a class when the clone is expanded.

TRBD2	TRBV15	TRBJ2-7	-	CATRGSGRYEQYF	TGTGCCACCCGGGGGAGCGGGAGATACGAGCAGTACTTC
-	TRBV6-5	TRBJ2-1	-	CASSYSGDSSYNEQFF	TGTGCCAGCAGTTACTCGGGGGATAGCTCCTACAATGAGCAGTTCTTC
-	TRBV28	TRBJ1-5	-	CASSLLGGWQPQHF	TGTGCCAGCAGTTTATTAGGGGGTTGGCAGCCCCAGCATTTT
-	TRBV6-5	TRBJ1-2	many	CASSYGTQDYGYTF	TGTGCCAGCAGTTACGGGACGCAGGATTACGGCTACACCTTC
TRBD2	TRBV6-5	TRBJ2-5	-	CASSYSILAGEETQYF	TGTGCCAGCAGTTACTCGATTCTAGCGGGAGAAGAGACCCAGTACTTC
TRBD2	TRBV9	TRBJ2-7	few	CASSDSIGTSGYEQYF	TGTGCCAGCAGCGATAGTATCGGGACTAGCGGCTACGAGCAGTACTTC
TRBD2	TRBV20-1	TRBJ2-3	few	CSAPTSGAFTDTQYF	TGCAGTGCCCCGACTAGCGGGGCCTTCACAGATACGCAGTATTTT
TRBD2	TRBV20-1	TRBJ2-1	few	CSAITPGLVIYEQFF	TGCAGTGCTATTACGCCGGGACTAGTCATCTATGAGCAGTTCTTC
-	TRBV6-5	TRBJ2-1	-	CASSYRRGQDNEQFF	TGTGCCAGCAGTTATCGGAGGGGGCAAGACAATGAGCAGTTCTTC
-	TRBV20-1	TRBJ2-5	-	CSARPGRRETQYF	TGCAGTGCTAGGCCGGGAAGGCGGGAGACCCAGTACTTC
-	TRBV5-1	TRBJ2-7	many	CASSFSTASSYEQYF	TGCGCCAGCAGCTTCTCTACAGCTAGCTCCTACGAGCAGTACTTC
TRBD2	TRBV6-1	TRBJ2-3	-	CASTSGLAGDTQYF	TGTGCCAGCACCTCGGGACTAGCGGGAGATACGCAGTATTTT
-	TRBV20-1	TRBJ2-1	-	CSAFYRAYNEQFF	TGCAGTGCATTCTACAGGGCCTACAATGAGCAGTTCTTC
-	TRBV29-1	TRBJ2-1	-	CSVESPASSYNEQFF	TGCAGCGTTGAATCCCCAGCGAGCTCCTACAATGAGCAGTTCTTC
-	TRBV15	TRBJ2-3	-	CATSRQENADTQYF	TGTGCCACCAGCCGACAGGAAAACGCAGATACGCAGTATTTT